This T cell receptor (beta chain) was captured by sequencing in a study of T cell changes during pregnancy in multiple sclerosis. CDR1 is MNHEY, CDR2 SVGAGI, per germline. Germline trimming cut 8 bases from V and 7 bases from J; bases unmatched to any gene: 10. CDR3 length: 14 residues. Clones were sequenced by immunoSEQ multiplex PCR, and TCRdb holds only the in-frame ones, with some missing. The sample has approximately 100,000 clones; just under 95% are singletons. The chain links TRBV6-5 to TRBJ2-1; 8 bases map to TRBD2. The sequences come from peripheral blood, collected in the first trimester of pregnancy. The sequence was collected from a female donor with multiple sclerosis, enrolled in a pregnancy study. The CDR3 region is CASSTGGGGNEQFF. Written as DNA, the CDR3 is TGTGCCAGCTCGACGGGGGGGGGCGGGAATGAGCAGTTCTTC.